This entry describes one TCR beta chain. In the authors' methods: Estimation of nucleated cell counts relied on the amplification of reference gene primers. Measured with immunoSEQ multiplex PCR; TCRdb has only the in-frame clones, and not every one. V and J calls and clone size come straight from that table; D and trimming were deduced from the DNA. Among around 150,000 clones, about 72% were seen once, and the ten largest hold 9.5% to 13%. This entry comes from a study of blood T cell repertoires in COVID-19. About the research overall: Samples of COVID-19 (acute and convalescent) were obtained from the United States, Italy and Spain.

The germline CDR1 and CDR2 sequences are SGHRS and YFSETQ. The ends lost 2 bases at V and 5 bases at J; junction bases unmatched: 5. There are 15 residues in the CDR3. This chain connects TRBV5-1 to TRBJ2-1; 9 bases fit TRBD1. The sequence was obtained from a man aged 55 to 70 who had recovered from COVID-19. Sequencing was performed on peripheral blood. DNA of the CDR3: TGCGCCAGCAGCTTCACAGGGGGCGCCGACAATGAGCAGTTCTTC. Protein: CASSFTGGADNEQFF.